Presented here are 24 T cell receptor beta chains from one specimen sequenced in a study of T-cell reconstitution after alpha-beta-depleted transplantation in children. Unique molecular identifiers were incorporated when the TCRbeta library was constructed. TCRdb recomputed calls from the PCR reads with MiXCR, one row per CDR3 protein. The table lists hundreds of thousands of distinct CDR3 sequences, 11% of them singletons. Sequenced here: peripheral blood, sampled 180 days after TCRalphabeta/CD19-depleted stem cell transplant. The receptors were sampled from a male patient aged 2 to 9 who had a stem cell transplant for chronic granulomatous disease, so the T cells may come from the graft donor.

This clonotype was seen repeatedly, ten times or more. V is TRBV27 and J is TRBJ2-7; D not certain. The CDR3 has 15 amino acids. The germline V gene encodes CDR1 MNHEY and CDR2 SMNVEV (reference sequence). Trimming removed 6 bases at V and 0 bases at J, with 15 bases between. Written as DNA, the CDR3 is TGTGCCAGCAGCCCAGCCGGCAGGTCCTCCTACGAGCAGTACTTC. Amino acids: CASSPAGRSSYEQYF.

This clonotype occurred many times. In DNA, the CDR3 is TGCAGCGTTGGAGGGAATAGCAATCAGCCCCAGCATTTT. Protein sequence: CSVGGNSNQPQHF. The chain has TRBV29-1 and TRBJ1-5; D gene uncertain. CDR3 length: 13 residues. Germline V CDR1 and CDR2: SQVTM, ANQGSEA. V lost 4 bases and J 0 bases, leaving 7 bases between the germline ends.

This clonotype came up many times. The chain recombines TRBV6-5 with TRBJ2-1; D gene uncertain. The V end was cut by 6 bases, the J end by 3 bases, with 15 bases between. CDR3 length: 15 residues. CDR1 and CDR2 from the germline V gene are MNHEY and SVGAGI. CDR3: CASRPGRPVYNEQFF. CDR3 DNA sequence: TGTGCCAGCAGGCCCGGTCGGCCAGTCTACAATGAGCAGTTCTTC.

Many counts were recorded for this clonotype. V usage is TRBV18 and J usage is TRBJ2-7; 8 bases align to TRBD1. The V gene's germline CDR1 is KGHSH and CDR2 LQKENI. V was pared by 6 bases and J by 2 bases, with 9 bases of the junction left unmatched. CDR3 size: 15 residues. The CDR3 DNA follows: TGTGCCAGCTCCCCTAGGACAGGGATCGCCTACGAGCAGTACTTC. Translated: CASSPRTGIAYEQYF.

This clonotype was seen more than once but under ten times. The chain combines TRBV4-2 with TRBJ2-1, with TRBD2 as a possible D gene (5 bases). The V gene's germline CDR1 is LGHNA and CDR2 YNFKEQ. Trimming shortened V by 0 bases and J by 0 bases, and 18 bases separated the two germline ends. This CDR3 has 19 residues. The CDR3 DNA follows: TGTGCCAGCAGCCAAGAAACCCTGCGCGGGTCGAGCTCCTACAATGAGCAGTTCTTC. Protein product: CASSQETLRGSSSYNEQFF.

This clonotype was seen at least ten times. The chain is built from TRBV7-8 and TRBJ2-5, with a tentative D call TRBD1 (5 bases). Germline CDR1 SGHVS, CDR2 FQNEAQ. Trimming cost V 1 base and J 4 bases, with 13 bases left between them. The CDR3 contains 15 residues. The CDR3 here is CASSLVQGRRETQYF. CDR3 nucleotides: TGTGCCAGCAGCTTAGTCCAGGGTAGGAGAGAGACCCAGTACTTC.

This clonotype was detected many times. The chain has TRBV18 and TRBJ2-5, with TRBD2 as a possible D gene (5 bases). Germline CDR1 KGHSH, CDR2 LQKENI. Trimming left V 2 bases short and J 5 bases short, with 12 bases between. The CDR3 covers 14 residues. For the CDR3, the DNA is TGTGCCAGCTCACCAGGGAGTCCGGGGGAGACCCAGTACTTC. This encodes CASSPGSPGETQYF.

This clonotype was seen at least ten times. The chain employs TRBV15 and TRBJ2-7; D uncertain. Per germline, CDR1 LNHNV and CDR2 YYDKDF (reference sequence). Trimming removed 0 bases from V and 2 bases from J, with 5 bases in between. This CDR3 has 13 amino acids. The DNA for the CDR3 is TGTGCCACCAGCAGAGACAGGACCTACGAGCAGTACTTC. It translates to CATSRDRTYEQYF.

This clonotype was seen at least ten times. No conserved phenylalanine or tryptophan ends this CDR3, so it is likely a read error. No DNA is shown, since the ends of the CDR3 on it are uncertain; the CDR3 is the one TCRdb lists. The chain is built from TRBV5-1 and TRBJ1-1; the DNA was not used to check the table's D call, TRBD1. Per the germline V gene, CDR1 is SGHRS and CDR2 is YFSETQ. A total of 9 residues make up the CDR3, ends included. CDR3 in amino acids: CASIRTGHG.

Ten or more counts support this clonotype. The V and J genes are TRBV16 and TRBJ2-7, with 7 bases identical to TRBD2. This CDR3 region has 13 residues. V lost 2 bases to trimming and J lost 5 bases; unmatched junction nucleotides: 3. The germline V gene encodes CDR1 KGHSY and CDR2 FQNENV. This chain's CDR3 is CASSQGLGDEQYF. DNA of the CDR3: TGTGCCAGCAGCCAAGGACTAGGCGACGAGCAGTACTTC. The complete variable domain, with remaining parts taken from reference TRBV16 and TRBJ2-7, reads GEEVAQTPKHLVRGEGQKAKLYCAPIKGHSYVFWYQQVLKNEFKFLISFQNENVFDETGMPKERFSAKCLPNSPCSLEIQATKLEDSAVYFCASSQGLGDEQYFGPGTRLTVT.

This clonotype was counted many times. The CDR3 sequence: CATSRDFGTGEQYF. The CDR3 nucleotides are TGTGCCACCAGCAGAGATTTTGGTACTGGGGAGCAGTACTTC. J is TRBJ2-7 and V is TRBV15; D unresolved. Per germline, CDR1 LNHNV and CDR2 YYDKDF (reference sequence). Trimming took 0 bases from V and 7 from J, leaving 13 bases between them. This CDR3 is built from 14 residues.

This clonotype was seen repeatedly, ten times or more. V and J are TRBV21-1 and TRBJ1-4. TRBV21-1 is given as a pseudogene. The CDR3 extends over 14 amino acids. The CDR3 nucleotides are TGTGCCAGCAGCAAAGTCCGACACTATGAAAAACTGTTTTTT. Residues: CASSKVRHYEKLFF.

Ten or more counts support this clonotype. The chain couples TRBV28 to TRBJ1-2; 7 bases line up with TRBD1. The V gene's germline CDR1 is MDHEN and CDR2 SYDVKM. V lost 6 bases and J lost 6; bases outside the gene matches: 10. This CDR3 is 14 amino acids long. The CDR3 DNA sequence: TGTGCCAGCAGGGCTTGGGACAGCGCAAATGGCTACACCTTC. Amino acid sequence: CASRAWDSANGYTF.

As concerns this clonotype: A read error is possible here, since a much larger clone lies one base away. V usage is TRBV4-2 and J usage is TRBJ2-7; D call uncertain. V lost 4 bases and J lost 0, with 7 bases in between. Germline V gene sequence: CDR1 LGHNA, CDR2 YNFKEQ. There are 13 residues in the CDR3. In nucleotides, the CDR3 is TGTGCCAGCAGCCCTGCGATCTCCTACGAGCAGTACTTC. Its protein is CASSPAISYEQYF.

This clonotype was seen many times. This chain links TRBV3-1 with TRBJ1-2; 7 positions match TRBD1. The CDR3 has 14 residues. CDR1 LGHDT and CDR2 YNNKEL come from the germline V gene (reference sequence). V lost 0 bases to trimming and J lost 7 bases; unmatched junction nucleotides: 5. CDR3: CASSQDLGGPGYTF. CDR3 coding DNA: TGTGCCAGCAGCCAAGATTTAGGGGGCCCTGGCTACACCTTC.

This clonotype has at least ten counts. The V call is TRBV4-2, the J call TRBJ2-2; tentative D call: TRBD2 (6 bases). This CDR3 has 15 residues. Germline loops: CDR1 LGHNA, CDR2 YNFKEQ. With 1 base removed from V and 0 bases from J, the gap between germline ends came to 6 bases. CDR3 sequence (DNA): TGTGCCAGCAGCCAAGCGGGGGCGAACACCGGGGAGCTGTTTTTT. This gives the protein CASSQAGANTGELFF.

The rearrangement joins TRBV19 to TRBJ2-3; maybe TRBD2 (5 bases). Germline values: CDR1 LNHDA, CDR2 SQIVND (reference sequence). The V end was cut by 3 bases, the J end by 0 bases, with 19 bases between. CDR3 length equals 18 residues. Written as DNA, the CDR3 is TGTGCCAGTAGTATCGCCCTTTCTCCCAGGACTAGCACAGATACGCAGTATTTT. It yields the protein CASSIALSPRTSTDTQYF. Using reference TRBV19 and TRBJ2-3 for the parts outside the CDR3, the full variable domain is DGGITQSPKYLFRKEGQNVTLSCEQNLNHDAMYWYRQDPGQGLRLIYYSQIVNDFQKGDIAEGYSVSREKKESFPLTVTSAQKNPTAFYLCASSIALSPRTSTDTQYFGPGTRLTVL.

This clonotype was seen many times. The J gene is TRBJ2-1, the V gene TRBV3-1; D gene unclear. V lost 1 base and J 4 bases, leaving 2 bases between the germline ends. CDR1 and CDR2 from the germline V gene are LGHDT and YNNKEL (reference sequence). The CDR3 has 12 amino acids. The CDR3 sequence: CASSQVYNEQFF. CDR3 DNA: TGTGCCAGCAGCCAAGTTTACAATGAGCAGTTCTTC.

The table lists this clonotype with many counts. As DNA, the CDR3 is TGTGCCAGCTCACCAATCCAGGGGGCAGGGGAGCAGTTCTTC. Amino acid sequence: CASSPIQGAGEQFF. V is TRBV18 and J is TRBJ2-1, with TRBD1 matching over 8 bases. This CDR3 region has 14 residues. The junction had 7 bases not matched to a gene; V was cut back by 2 bases and J by 10 bases. Germline assignment: CDR1 KGHSH and CDR2 LQKENI.

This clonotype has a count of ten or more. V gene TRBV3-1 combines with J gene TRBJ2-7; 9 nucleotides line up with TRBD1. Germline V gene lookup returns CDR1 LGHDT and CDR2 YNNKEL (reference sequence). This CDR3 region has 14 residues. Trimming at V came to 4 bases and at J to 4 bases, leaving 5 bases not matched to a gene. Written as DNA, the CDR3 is TGTGCCAGCAGCCCGGACAGGGGAACATACGAGCAGTACTTC. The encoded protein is CASSPDRGTYEQYF.

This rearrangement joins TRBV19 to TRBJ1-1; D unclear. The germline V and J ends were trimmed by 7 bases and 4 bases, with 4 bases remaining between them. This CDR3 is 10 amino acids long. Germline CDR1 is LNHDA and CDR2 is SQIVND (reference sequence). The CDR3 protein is CASKRTEAFF. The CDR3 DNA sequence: TGTGCCAGTAAGCGCACTGAAGCTTTCTTT.

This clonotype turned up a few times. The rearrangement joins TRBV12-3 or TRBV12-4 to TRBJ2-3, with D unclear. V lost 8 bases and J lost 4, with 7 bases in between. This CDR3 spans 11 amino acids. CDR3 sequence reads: CASGVADTQYF. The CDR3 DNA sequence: TGTGCCAGCGGGGTGGCAGATACGCAGTATTTT.

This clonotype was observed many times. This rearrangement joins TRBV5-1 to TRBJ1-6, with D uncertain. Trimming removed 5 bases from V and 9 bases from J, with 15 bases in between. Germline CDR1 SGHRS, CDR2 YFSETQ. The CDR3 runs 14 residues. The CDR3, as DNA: TGCGCCAGCAGATGGACGGCAGTTGGTTCACCCCTCCACTTT. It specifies CASRWTAVGSPLHF. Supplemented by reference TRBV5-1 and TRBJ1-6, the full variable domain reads KAGVTQTPRYLIKTRGQQVTLSCSPISGHRSVSWYQQTPGQGLQFLFEYFSETQRNKGNFPGRFSGRQFSNSRSEMNVSTLELGDSALYLCASRWTAVGSPLHFGNGTRLTVT.

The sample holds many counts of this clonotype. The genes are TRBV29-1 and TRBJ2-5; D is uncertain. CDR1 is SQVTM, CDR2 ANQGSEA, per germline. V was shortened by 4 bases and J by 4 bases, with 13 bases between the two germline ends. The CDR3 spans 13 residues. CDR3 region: CSVGSSFTETQYF. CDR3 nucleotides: TGCAGCGTTGGATCCTCCTTCACAGAGACCCAGTACTTC.